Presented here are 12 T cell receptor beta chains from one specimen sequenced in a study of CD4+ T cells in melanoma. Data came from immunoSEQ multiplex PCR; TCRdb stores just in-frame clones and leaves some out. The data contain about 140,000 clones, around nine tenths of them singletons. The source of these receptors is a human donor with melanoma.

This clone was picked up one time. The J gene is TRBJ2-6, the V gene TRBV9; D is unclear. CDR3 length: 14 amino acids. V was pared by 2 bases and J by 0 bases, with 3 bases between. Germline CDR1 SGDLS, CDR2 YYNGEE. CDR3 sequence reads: CASSVSSGANVLTF. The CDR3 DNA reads TGTGCCAGCAGCGTGAGCTCTGGGGCCAACGTCCTGACTTTC.

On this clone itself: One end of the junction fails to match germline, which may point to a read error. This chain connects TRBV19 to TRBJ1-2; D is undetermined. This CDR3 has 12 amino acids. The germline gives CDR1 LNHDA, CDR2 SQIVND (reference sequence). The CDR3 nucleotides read TGTGCCAGTAGGGAGGGCCCCGCTGGCCCCTACTTC. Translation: CASREGPAGPYF.

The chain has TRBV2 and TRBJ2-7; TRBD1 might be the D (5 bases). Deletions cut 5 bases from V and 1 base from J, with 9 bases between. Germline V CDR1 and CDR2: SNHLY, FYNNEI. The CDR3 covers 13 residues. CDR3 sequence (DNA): TGTGCCAGCAGTTATGGGGCGTCCTACGAGCAGTACTTC. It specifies CASSYGASYEQYF. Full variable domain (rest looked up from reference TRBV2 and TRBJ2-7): EPEVTQTPSHQVTQMGQEVILRCVPISNHLYFYWYRQILGQKVEFLVSFYNNEISEKSEIFDDQFSVERPDGSNFTLKIRSTKLEDSAMYFCASSYGASYEQYFGPGTRLTVT.

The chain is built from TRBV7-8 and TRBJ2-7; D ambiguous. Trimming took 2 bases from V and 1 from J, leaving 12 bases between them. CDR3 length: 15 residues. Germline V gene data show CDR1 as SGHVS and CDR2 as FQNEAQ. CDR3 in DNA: TGTGCCAGCAGCTTACTGGGCAGCGTTTCCTACGAGCAGTACTTC. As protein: CASSLLGSVSYEQYF.

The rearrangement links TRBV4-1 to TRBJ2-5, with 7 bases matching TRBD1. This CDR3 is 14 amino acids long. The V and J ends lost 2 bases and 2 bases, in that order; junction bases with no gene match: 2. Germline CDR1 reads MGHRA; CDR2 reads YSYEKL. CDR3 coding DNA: TGCGCCAGCAGCCAAACGGGACAGCAAGAGACCCAGTACTTC. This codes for CASSQTGQQETQYF.

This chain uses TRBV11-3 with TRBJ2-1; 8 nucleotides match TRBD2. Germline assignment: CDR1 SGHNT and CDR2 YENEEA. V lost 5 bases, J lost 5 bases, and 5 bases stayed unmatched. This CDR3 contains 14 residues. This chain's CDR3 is CASSLGGVDNEQFF. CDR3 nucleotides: TGTGCCAGCAGCCTCGGGGGGGTTGACAATGAGCAGTTCTTC.

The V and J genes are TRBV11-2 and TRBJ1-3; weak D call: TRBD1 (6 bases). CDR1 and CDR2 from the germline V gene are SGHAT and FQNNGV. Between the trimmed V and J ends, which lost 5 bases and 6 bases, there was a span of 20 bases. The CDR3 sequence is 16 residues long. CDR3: CASSSRQATGANTIYF. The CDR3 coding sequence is TGTGCCAGCAGCAGTCGACAGGCCACTGGAGCAAACACCATATATTTT.

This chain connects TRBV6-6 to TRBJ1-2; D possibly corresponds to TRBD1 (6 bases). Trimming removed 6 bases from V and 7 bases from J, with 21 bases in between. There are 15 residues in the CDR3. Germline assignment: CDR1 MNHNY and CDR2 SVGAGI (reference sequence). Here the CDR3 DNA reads TGTGCCAGCAGACACAGGGAAGGCGCCTTAGGTGGCTACACCTTC. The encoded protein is CASRHREGALGGYTF.

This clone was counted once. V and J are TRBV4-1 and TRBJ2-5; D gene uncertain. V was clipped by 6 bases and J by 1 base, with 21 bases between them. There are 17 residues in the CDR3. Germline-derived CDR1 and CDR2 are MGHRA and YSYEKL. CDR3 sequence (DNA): TGCGCCAGCAGTCGATTCGACTGGACCACCTTCCAAGAGACCCAGTACTTC. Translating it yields CASSRFDWTTFQETQYF.

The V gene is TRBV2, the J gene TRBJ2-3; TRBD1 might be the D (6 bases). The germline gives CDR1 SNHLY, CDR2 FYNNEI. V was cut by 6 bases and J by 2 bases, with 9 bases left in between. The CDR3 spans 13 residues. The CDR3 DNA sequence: TGTGCCAGCAGAGGACAGCCCACAGATACGCAGTATTTT. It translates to CASRGQPTDTQYF.

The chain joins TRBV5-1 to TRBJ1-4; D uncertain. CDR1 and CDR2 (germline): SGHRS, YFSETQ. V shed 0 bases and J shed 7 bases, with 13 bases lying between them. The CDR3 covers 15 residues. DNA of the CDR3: TGCGCCAGCAGCTTGGTCCCTGGCACGGTTGAAAAACTGTTTTTT. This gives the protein CASSLVPGTVEKLFF.

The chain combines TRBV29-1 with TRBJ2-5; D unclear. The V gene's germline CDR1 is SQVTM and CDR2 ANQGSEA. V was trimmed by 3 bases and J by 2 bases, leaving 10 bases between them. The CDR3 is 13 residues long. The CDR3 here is CSVDGPVQETQYF. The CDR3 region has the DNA TGCAGCGTTGACGGTCCAGTACAAGAGACCCAGTACTTC.